These T cell receptor beta chains were read from a single sample in a study of blood T cell repertoires in COVID-19. TCRdb keeps only in-frame clones here, not all; method: immunoSEQ multiplex PCR. The profile shows around 140,000 clones, around 90% of them singletons. Sequenced: peripheral blood. All receptors derive from a man aged 65 to 79 with acute or convalescent COVID-19. Each CDR3 is given with its conserved first and last residue. A D gene is named only where the DNA matches it firmly. Clone size is given for some rows only: seen once, a few or many times, or a class if the clone is expanded.

size	J	D	V	DNA	CDR3
.	TRBJ2-2	TRBD2	TRBV7-2	TGTGCCAGCAGCTTAGTCAGCGGGAGTGGTTACACCGGGGAGCTGTTTTTT	CASSLVSGSGYTGELFF
.	TRBJ1-1	.	TRBV30	TGTGCCTGGAGTCGCGGAGACACTGAAGCTTTCTTT	CAWSRGDTEAFF
.	TRBJ1-1	.	TRBV9	TGTGCCAGCAGCGTAGACAGATTGAACACTGAAGCTTTCTTT	CASSVDRLNTEAFF
.	TRBJ2-7	TRBD2	TRBV7-2	TGTGCCAGCAGCTGGAAGCGGGAGACCTACGAGCAGTACTTC	CASSWKRETYEQYF
.	TRBJ2-7	.	TRBV18	TGTGCCAGCTCAGCAACAGGATACGAGCAGTACTTC	CASSATGYEQYF
.	TRBJ1-2	.	TRBV5-6	TGTGCCAGCAGCTTGGTCGGGACACAAAACTATGGCTACACCTTC	CASSLVGTQNYGYTF
.	TRBJ1-1	TRBD1	TRBV6-1	TGTGCCAGCAGTGTTCCCAGAGGACAGGGCCTGAATGAAGCTTTCTTT	CASSVPRGQGLNEAFF
few	TRBJ1-3	.	TRBV20-1	TGCAGTGCTAGTAGAGGCGTCGGAAACACCATATATTTT	CSASRGVGNTIYF
.	TRBJ2-3	TRBD2	TRBV5-4	TGTGCCAGCAGCCGGAGCGGGGGGGCCACAGATACGCAGTATTTT	CASSRSGGATDTQYF
.	TRBJ2-2	.	TRBV9	TGTGCCAGCAGCGTAGCCGGGTCCGGGGAGCTGTTTTTT	CASSVAGSGELFF
.	TRBJ2-6	.	TRBV19	TGTGCCAGTAGAATGGGCAGCTCTGGGGCCAACGTCCTGACTTTC	CASRMGSSGANVLTF
.	TRBJ2-1	TRBD2	TRBV2	TGTGCCAGCAGTGCGGGGGGGCTCTTGATAGGTGAGCAGTTCTTC	CASSAGGLLIGEQFF
.	TRBJ1-2	.	TRBV5-1	TGCGCCAGCAGCTCCACGGCGGGGGTGAGCTATGGCTACACCTTC	CASSSTAGVSYGYTF
.	TRBJ2-3	.	TRBV2	TGTGCCAGCAGTGAAAATAATCCCCCAGGCCATACGCAGTATTTT	CASSENNPPGHTQYF
.	TRBJ1-5	.	TRBV4-2	TGTGCCAGCAGCCAAGAAGAGGGGCCCCAGCATTTT	CASSQEEGPQHF
few	TRBJ1-3	TRBD1	TRBV4-2	TGTGCCAGCAGCCCTGATCCGGGACAGGCAACTGGAAACACCATATATTTT	CASSPDPGQATGNTIYF
.	TRBJ1-4	.	TRBV14	TGTGCCAGCAGCCAACTTGCAAGCAGGGCTGACGAAAAACTGTTTTTT	CASSQLASRADEKLFF
.	TRBJ2-2	TRBD1	TRBV6-6	TGTGCCAGCAGACCCGGACAGGGGTCGGCCGGGGAGCTGTTTTTT	CASRPGQGSAGELFF
.	TRBJ2-4	TRBD2	TRBV6-1	TGTGCCAGCAGTGAAGAGGATAGCGGGAGGGCCGTTTTCAAGTACTTC	CASSEEDSGRAVFKYF
.	TRBJ2-7	.	TRBV28	TGTGCCAGCAGTTCTGTGCGGGTGGCCTACGAGCAGTACTTC	CASSSVRVAYEQYF
.	TRBJ2-3	TRBD2	TRBV7-8	TGTGCCAGCAGCTTAGTGGCACCGGGGGGGACAGATACGCAGTATTTT	CASSLVAPGGTDTQYF
.	TRBJ1-1	.	TRBV10-3	TGTGCCATCAGTGAGCCCTCGACACCTATGAACACTGAAGCTTTCTTT	CAISEPSTPMNTEAFF
.	TRBJ1-2	TRBD1	TRBV28	TGTGCCAGCAGCTCTGTGGGACAGACTCACTATGGCTACACCTTC	CASSSVGQTHYGYTF
.	TRBJ2-1	TRBD2	TRBV9	TGTGCCAGCAGCGCGGGGGGGAATTCCTACAATGAGCAGTTCTTC	CASSAGGNSYNEQFF
.	TRBJ1-3	.	TRBV5-1	TGCGCCAGCAGCTTGGAAGGGGGTGGAAACACCATATATTTT	CASSLEGGGNTIYF
.	TRBJ2-7	TRBD2	TRBV29-1	TGCAGCGTTGAAGATACAACTAGCGGGAGACAGTACTTC	CSVEDTTSGRQYF
.	TRBJ2-6	.	TRBV24-1	TGTGCCACCAGTGGATCCGGGTTTGGGGCCAACGTCCTGACTTTC	CATSGSGFGANVLTF
.	TRBJ2-7	TRBD1	TRBV30	TGTGCCTGGAGTTCGGGACAGGGGTGGTACGAGCAGTACTTC	CAWSSGQGWYEQYF
.	TRBJ2-5	.	TRBV29-1	TGCAGCGTTGACAGGCAAGAGACCCAGTACTTC	CSVDRQETQYF
.	TRBJ2-1	TRBD2	TRBV7-3	TGTGCCAGCAGTCCAAGCGGGAGTCCCCACAATGAGCAGTTCTTC	CASSPSGSPHNEQFF
.	TRBJ1-6	TRBD1	TRBV20-1	TGCAGTGCTAGACAGGGGGTGTCTCTCCACTTT	CSARQGVSLHF
.	TRBJ2-3	.	TRBV29-1	TGCATCACAAGGGAGAGCACAGATACGCAGTATTTT	CITRESTDTQYF
few	TRBJ2-7	TRBD2	TRBV6-5	TGTGCCAGCAGTTGGGCAGCGGGAGGAAACTACGAGCAGTACTTC	CASSWAAGGNYEQYF
.	TRBJ2-7	TRBD2	TRBV7-9	TGTGCCAGCAGCCGGACTAGCGGGAGGCCATCCTACGAGCAGTACTTC	CASSRTSGRPSYEQYF
.	TRBJ2-7	.	TRBV24-1	TGTGCCACCAGTGACCGCGGTGGGGGGACCTACGAGCAGTACTTC	CATSDRGGGTYEQYF
.	TRBJ2-1	.	TRBV11-2	TGTGCCAGCAGCTTAGACAGGGAAGGGTACAATGAGCAGTTCTTC	CASSLDREGYNEQFF